One sample yielded the 14 T cell receptor beta chains listed below, sequenced in a study of regulatory T cells in long-lasting Graves disease. Arm-PCR of CDR3 regions and iRepertoire HTBI primers were the basis on which TCR beta libraries were built. TCRdb passed the multiplex PCR reads through MiXCR, listing each CDR3 protein once. The sample yields some 410,000 distinct CDR3 sequences, about a sixth seen once. The time point: newly diagnosed GD, antithyroid drugs for less than 3 months. RNA from PBMCs was the source of the TCR library. The same specimen was also included in a second study, on T cells in Graves' hyperthyroidism and ophthalmopathy.

The sequences come from peripheral blood mononuclear cells (PBMCs), collected at new diagnosis, from a patient treated with antithyroid drugs. These receptors were taken from a woman in her twenties or thirties with Graves disease.

This clonotype has ten or more counts. The gene calls are TRBV27 and TRBJ1-1; no reliable D call. The V end lost 7 bases, the J end lost 0 bases, and 9 bases lay between the germline ends. The germline CDR1 and CDR2 sequences are MNHEY and SMNVEV (reference sequence). This CDR3 is built from 13 residues. The chain's CDR3 is CASMQAVNTEAFF. CDR3 in DNA: TGTGCCAGCATGCAAGCGGTGAACACTGAAGCTTTCTTT.

In this sample, this clonotype turned up many times. The rearrangement links TRBV20-1 to TRBJ2-7, with 8 bases identical to TRBD1. The CDR3 spans 13 residues. V lost 0 bases, J lost 3 bases, and 1 base stayed unmatched. Germline loops: CDR1 DFQATT, CDR2 SNEGSKA (reference sequence). The CDR3 region is CSARDTGGYEQYF. CDR3 in DNA: TGCAGTGCTAGAGACACAGGGGGCTACGAGCAGTACTTC.

This chain joins TRBV12-3 or TRBV12-4 and TRBJ1-2, with D possibly TRBD1 on 5 matching bases. The CDR3 runs to 13 residues. The V gene lost 5 bases and the J gene lost 6 bases, with 13 bases spanning the gap. DNA of the CDR3: TGTGCCAGCAGTCTACAATGGGGGGATGGCTACACCTTC. This sequence encodes CASSLQWGDGYTF.

This clonotype has at least ten counts. CDR3 amino acids: CASGFTNTEAFF. The DNA of the CDR3 is TGTGCCAGCGGATTCACAAACACTGAAGCTTTCTTT. The V gene is TRBV11-2, the J gene TRBJ1-1, with D unclear. V lost 8 bases and J 2 bases, leaving 9 bases between the germline ends. This CDR3 is built from 12 residues. Germline CDR1 reads SGHAT; CDR2 reads FQNNGV.

This clonotype occurred many times. V usage is TRBV2 and J usage is TRBJ1-1; D gene unclear. The germline CDR1 and CDR2 sequences are SNHLY and FYNNEI. The V and J ends lost 4 bases and 5 bases respectively, with 17 bases between them. CDR3 length: 15 amino acids. The CDR3 region is CASSGESFAKTEAFF. The CDR3 DNA follows: TGTGCCAGCAGTGGGGAAAGCTTTGCTAAGACTGAAGCTTTCTTT.

This chain connects TRBV18 to TRBJ2-4, with 11 bases identical to TRBD2. The V segment lost 3 bases and the J segment 3 bases; nucleotides outside the gene matches: 7. The CDR3 runs to 17 residues. The germline CDR1 and CDR2 sequences are KGHSH and LQKENI. This chain's CDR3 is CASSPGLAAKNKNIQYF. Here the CDR3 DNA reads TGTGCCAGCTCACCGGGACTAGCGGCTAAGAACAAAAACATTCAGTACTTC.

This clonotype was recorded many times. The chain is built from TRBV18 and TRBJ2-7, with a weak D call TRBD1 (6 bases). The CDR3 has 15 residues. Between the trimmed V and J ends, which lost 4 bases and 7 bases, there was a span of 20 bases. The V gene's germline CDR1 is KGHSH and CDR2 LQKENI. The CDR3 DNA reads as TGTGCCAGCTCACAAACTGGGGACAAGGCAGGGGAGCAGTACTTC. It yields the protein CASSQTGDKAGEQYF.

Only a few counts were recorded for this clonotype. This chain connects TRBV7-9 to TRBJ2-2; tentatively, D is TRBD1 (5 bases). With 2 bases removed from V and 16 bases from J, the gap between germline ends came to 20 bases. The CDR3 has 14 amino acids. CDR1 and CDR2 from the germline V gene are SEHNR and FQNEAQ (reference sequence). The CDR3 DNA reads TGTGCCAGCAGCTTACGTGACAGATTTTCCGAGGAGTTTTTT. It encodes CASSLRDRFSEEFF.

At least ten counts were recorded for this clonotype. This chain joins TRBV28 and TRBJ2-1; perhaps TRBD2 as D (6 bases). This CDR3 has 15 amino acids. V was trimmed by 3 bases and J by 0 bases, leaving 9 bases between them. The germline CDR1 and CDR2 sequences are MDHEN and SYDVKM. CDR3 protein: CASSFAGSSYNEQFF. The DNA for the CDR3 is TGTGCCAGCAGTTTCGCGGGGAGCTCCTACAATGAGCAGTTCTTC. Variable domain in full (rest from reference TRBV28 and TRBJ2-1): DVKVTQSSRYLVKRTGEKVFLECVQDMDHENMFWYRQDPGLGLRLIYFSYDVKMKEKGDIPEGYSVSREKKERFSLILESASTNQTSMYLCASSFAGSSYNEQFFGPGTRLTVL.

A few counts support this clonotype. The chain carries TRBV11-2 and TRBJ1-5; no clear D. The CDR3 consists of 13 residues. Trimming removed 3 bases at V and 7 bases at J, with 10 bases between. Germline CDR1 is SGHAT and CDR2 is FQNNGV. CDR3 DNA: TGTGCCAGCAGCTTGAATAGGCGACAGCCCCAGCATTTT. Protein: CASSLNRRQPQHF.

This clonotype was seen at least ten times. The chain carries TRBV19 and TRBJ1-1; D gene unclear. V was trimmed by 0 bases and J by 0 bases, leaving 5 bases between them. The CDR3 consists of 14 residues. Looked up from germline, CDR1 is LNHDA and CDR2 is SQIVND (reference sequence). CDR3: CASSIDRLNTEAFF. The CDR3 bases are TGTGCCAGTAGTATAGACAGGCTGAACACTGAAGCTTTCTTT.

This clonotype was counted many times. V gene TRBV10-3 combines with J gene TRBJ2-7; 7 bases align to TRBD2. V was pared by 7 bases and J by 2 bases, with 11 bases of the junction left unmatched. The CDR3 runs to 15 residues. The germline CDR1 and CDR2 sequences are ENHRY and SYGVKD. CDR3 coding DNA: TGTGCCATCACCCTTGAAGCGGGGACTCCCTACGAGCAGTACTTC. Its protein is CAITLEAGTPYEQYF.

In this sample, this clonotype turned up a few times. This may arise from a read error, as a much more abundant clone is one base away. The V gene is TRBV13, the J gene TRBJ2-1; 7 nucleotides line up with TRBD1. With V trimmed by 5 bases and J by 10 bases, 11 bases remained unmatched. The CDR3 is made up of 14 amino acids. Germline V gives CDR1 PRHDT, CDR2 FYEKMQ (reference sequence). The CDR3 nucleotides read TGTGCCAGCAGCGCCCCGGGACAGACCTACGAGCAGTTCTTC. Amino acids: CASSAPGQTYEQFF.

This clonotype was observed at least ten times. DNA of the CDR3: TGTGCCAGCAATTCCCAGGGATCGAACACCGGGGAGCTGTTTTTT. Amino acid sequence: CASNSQGSNTGELFF. The V and J genes are TRBV6-1 and TRBJ2-2, with D tentatively TRBD1 (5 bases). CDR1 is MNHNS, CDR2 SASEGT, per germline. The V and J ends lost 7 bases and 0 bases respectively, with 12 bases between them. The CDR3 covers 15 residues.